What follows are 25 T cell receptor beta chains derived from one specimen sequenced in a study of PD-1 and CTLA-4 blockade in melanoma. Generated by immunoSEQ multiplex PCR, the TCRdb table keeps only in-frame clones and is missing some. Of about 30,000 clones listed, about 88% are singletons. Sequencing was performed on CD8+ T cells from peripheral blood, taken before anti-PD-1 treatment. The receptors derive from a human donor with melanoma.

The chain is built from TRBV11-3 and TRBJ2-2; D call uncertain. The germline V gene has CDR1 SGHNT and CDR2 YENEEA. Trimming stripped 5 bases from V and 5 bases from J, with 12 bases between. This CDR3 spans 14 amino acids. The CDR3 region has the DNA TGTGCCAGCAGCCCCTCGAAGGAGACCGGGGAGCTGTTTTTT. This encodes CASSPSKETGELFF.

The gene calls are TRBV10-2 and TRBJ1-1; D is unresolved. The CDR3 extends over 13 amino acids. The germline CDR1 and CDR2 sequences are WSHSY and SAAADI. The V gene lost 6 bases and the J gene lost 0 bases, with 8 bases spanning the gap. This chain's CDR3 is CASRLGLNTEAFF. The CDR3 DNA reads TGCGCCAGCAGGTTGGGGTTGAACACTGAAGCTTTCTTT.

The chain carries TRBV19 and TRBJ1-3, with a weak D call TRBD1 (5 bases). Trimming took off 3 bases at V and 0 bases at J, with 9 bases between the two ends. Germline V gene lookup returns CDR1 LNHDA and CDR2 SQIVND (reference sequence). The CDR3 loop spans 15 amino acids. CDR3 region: CASSMGTDSGNTIYF. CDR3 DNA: TGTGCCAGTAGTATGGGGACGGACTCTGGAAACACCATATATTTT.

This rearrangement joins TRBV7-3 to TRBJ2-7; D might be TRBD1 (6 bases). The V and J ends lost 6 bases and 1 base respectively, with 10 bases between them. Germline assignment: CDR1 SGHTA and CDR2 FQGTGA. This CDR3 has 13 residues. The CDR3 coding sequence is TGTGCCAGCAGGGACACAGGGTCCTACGAGCAGTACTTC. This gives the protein CASRDTGSYEQYF.

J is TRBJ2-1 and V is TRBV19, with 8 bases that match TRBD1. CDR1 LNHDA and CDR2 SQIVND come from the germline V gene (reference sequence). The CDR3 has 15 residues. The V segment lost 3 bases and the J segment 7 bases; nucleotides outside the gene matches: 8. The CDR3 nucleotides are TGTGCCAGTAGTATGGGACAGGCGGGTTCGAATGAGCAGTTCTTC. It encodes CASSMGQAGSNEQFF. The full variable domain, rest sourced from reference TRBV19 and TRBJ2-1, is DGGITQSPKYLFRKEGQNVTLSCEQNLNHDAMYWYRQDPGQGLRLIYYSQIVNDFQKGDIAEGYSVSREKKESFPLTVTSAQKNPTAFYLCASSMGQAGSNEQFFGPGTRLTVL.

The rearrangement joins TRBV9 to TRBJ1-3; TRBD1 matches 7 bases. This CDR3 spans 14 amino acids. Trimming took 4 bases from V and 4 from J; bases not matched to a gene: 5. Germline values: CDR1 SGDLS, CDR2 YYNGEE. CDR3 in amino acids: CASSHGTAGNTIYF. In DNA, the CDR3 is TGTGCCAGCAGCCACGGGACAGCAGGAAACACCATATATTTT.

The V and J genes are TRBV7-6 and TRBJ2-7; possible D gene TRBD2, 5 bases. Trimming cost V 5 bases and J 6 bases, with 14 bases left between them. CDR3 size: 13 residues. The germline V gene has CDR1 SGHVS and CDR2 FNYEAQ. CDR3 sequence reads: CASSPSGSAEQYF. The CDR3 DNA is TGTGCCAGCAGCCCGAGTGGGAGCGCCGAGCAGTACTTC.

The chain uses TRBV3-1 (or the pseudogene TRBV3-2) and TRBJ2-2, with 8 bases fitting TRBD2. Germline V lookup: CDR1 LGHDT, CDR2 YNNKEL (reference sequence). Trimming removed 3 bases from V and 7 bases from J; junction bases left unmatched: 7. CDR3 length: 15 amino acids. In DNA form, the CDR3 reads TGTGCCAGCAGCCAGGCGGGGGGCGGAATCGGGGAGCTGTTTTTT. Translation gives CASSQAGGGIGELFF.

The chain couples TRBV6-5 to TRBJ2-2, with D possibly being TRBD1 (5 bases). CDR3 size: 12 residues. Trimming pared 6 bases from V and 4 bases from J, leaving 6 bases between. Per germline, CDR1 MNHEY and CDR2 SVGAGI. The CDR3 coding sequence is TGTGCCAGCAGCCAGGGCACCGGGGAGCTGTTTTTT. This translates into CASSQGTGELFF.

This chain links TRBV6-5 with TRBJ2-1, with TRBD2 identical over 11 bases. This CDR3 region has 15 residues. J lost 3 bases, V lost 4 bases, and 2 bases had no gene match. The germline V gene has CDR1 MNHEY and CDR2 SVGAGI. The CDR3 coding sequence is TGTGCCAGCAGTTTGACTAGCGGGGTCTACAATGAGCAGTTCTTC. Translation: CASSLTSGVYNEQFF.

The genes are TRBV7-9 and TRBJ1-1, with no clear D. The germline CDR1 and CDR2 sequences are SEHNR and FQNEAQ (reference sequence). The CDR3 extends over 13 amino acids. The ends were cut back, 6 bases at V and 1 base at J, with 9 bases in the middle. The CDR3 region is CASSSPRNTEAFF. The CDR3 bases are TGTGCCAGCAGTTCCCCCAGGAACACTGAAGCTTTCTTT.

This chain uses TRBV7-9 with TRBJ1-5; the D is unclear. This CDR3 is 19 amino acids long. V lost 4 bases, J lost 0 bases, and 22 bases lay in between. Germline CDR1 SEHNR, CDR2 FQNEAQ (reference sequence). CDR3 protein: CASSSSDWGTGNSNQPQHF. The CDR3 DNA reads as TGTGCCAGCAGCTCATCGGACTGGGGAACGGGCAATAGCAATCAGCCCCAGCATTTT.

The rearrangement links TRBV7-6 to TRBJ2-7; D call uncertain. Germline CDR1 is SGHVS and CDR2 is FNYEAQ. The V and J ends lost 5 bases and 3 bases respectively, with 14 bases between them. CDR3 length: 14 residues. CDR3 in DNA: TGTGCCAGCAGCCTTAGCCCAGAGGACTACGAGCAGTACTTC. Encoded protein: CASSLSPEDYEQYF.

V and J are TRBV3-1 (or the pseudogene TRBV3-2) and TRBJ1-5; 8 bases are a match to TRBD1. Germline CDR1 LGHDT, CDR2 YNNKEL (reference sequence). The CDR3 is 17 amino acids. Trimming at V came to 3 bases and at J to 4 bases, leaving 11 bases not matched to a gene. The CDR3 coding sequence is TGTGCCAGCAGCCAGGGAGGACAGGGTGAATGGAATCAGCCCCAGCATTTT. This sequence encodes CASSQGGQGEWNQPQHF.

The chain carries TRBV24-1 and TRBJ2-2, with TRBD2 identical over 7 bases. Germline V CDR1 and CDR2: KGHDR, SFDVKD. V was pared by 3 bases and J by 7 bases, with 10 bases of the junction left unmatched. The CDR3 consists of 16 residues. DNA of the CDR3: TGTGCCACCAGTGATCCCTTCGCGGGGGAGGACGGGGAGCTGTTTTTT. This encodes CATSDPFAGEDGELFF.

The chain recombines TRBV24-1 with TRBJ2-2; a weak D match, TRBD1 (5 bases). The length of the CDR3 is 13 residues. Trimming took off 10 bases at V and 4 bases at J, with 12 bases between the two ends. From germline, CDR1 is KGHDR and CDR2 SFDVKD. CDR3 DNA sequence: TGTGCCACTTCAGGGATCTCCACCGGGGAGCTGTTTTTT. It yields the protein CATSGISTGELFF.

The CDR3 protein is CASSFQAGVSGELFF. DNA of the CDR3: TGTGCCAGCAGTTTTCAAGCGGGGGTCTCGGGGGAGCTGTTTTTT. The chain joins TRBV27 to TRBJ2-2, with 8 bases identical to TRBD2. CDR1 is MNHEY, CDR2 SMNVEV, per germline (reference sequence). Germline trimming cut 3 bases from V and 8 bases from J; bases unmatched to any gene: 8. CDR3 length: 15 amino acids.

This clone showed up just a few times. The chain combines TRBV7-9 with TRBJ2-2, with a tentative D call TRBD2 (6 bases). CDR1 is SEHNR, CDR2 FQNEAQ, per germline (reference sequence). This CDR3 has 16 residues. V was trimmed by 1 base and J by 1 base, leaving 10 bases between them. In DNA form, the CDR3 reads TGTGCCAGCAGCTTAGTCGGCGGGGTGAACACCGGGGAGCTGTTTTTT. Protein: CASSLVGGVNTGELFF.

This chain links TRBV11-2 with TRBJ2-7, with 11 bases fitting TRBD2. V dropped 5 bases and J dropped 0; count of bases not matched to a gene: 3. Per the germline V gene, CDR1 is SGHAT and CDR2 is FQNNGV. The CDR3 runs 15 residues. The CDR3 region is CASSPTSGGSYEQYF. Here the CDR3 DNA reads TGTGCCAGCAGCCCTACTAGCGGGGGCTCCTACGAGCAGTACTTC.

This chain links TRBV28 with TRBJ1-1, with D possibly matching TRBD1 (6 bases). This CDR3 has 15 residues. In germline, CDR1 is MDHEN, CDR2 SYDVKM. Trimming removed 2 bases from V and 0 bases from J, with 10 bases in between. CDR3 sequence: CASSLRTALNTEAFF. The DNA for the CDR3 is TGTGCCAGCAGTTTACGGACAGCCTTGAACACTGAAGCTTTCTTT.

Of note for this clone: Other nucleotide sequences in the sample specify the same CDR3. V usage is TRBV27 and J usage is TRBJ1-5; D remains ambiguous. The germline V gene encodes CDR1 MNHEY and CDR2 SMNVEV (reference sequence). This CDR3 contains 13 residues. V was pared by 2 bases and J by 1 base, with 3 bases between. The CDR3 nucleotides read TGTGCCAGCAGTTTAGGGAGCAATCAGCCCCAGCATTTT. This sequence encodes CASSLGSNQPQHF.

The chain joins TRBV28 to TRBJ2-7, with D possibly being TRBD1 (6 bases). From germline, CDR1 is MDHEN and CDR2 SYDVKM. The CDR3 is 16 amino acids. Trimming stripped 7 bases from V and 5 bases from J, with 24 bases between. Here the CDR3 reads CASTTGVKDSYDEQYF. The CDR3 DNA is TGTGCCAGCACGACAGGCGTAAAGGACTCTTATGACGAGCAGTACTTC.

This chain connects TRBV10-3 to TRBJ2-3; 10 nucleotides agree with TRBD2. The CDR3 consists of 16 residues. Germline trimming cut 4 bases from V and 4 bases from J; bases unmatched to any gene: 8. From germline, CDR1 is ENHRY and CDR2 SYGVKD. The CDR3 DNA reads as TGTGCCATCAGTGGGGGTAGCGGGAGGCCGGCAGATACGCAGTATTTT. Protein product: CAISGGSGRPADTQYF.

CDR3 protein: CASSSPPGLAGRETQYF. The CDR3 DNA sequence: TGTGCCAGCAGCTCACCCCCGGGACTAGCGGGGCGAGAGACCCAGTACTTC. J is TRBJ2-5 and V is TRBV7-9; 13 bases are shared with TRBD2. The length of the CDR3 is 17 residues. Germline CDR1 is SEHNR and CDR2 is FQNEAQ (reference sequence). The trim removed 4 bases at V and 4 bases at J, leaving 9 bases unmatched. The whole variable domain, filled in from reference TRBV7-9 and TRBJ2-5, reads DTGVSQNPRHKITKRGQNVTFRCDPISEHNRLYWYRQTLGQGPEFLTYFQNEAQLEKSRLLSDRFSAERPKGSFSTLEIQRTEQGDSAMYLCASSSPPGLAGRETQYFGPGTRLLVL.

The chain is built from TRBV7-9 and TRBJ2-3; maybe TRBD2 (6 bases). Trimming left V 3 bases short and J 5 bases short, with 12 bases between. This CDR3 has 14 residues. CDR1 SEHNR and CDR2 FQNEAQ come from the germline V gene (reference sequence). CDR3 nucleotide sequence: TGTGCCAGCAGCTTGGAGGAGGGGATAGATACGCAGTATTTT. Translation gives CASSLEEGIDTQYF.